This is a list of T cell receptor beta chains from one sample in a study of OX40 agonist ivuxolimab in advanced cancers. Sequencing used immunoSEQ multiplex PCR; TCRdb keeps in-frame clones, though not all of them. The table includes 72,000 or so clones, approximately 80% detected once. The input for sequencing was CD4+ or CD8+ T cells sorted from blood, taken in a trial of the OX40 agonist ivuxolimab. These receptors all stem from an adult with an advanced solid tumor such as melanoma, head and neck, liver or kidney cancer. Both conserved end residues are part of each CDR3. D genes are given only for firm matches. Clone size is shown for a subset of rows, as once, few, many or a class of expanded clone.

V	J	size	D	DNA	CDR3
TRBV5-4	TRBJ2-7	-	TRBD1	TGTGCCAGCACTACGACGGGACAGGGGGCCGCGAGCTCCTACGAGCAGTACTTC	CASTTTGQGAASSYEQYF
TRBV5-6	TRBJ1-3	-	-	TGTGCCAGCAGCTTGAGGCGGAGCTCTGGAAACACCATATATTTT	CASSLRRSSGNTIYF
TRBV18	TRBJ1-2	once	-	TGTGCCAGCTCACCACCGAGGGGGGGCGGCGGCTACACCTTC	CASSPPRGGGGYTF
TRBV21-1	TRBJ1-4	once	-	TGTGCCAGCAGCTCCCAAAATCACCACCGGGAAAAACTGTTTTTT	CASSSQNHHREKLFF
TRBV27	TRBJ2-7	-	-	TGTGCCAGCACTCGAACATGGGGGGAGAACTACGAGCAGTACTTC	CASTRTWGENYEQYF
TRBV28	TRBJ1-1	-	-	TGTGCCAGCAGGAGCGTGAACACTGAAGCTTTCTTT	CASRSVNTEAFF
TRBV9	TRBJ2-7	few	-	TGTGCCAGCAGCTCGACCTACGAGCAGTACTTC	CASSSTYEQYF
TRBV7-6	TRBJ2-2	-	-	TGTGCCAGCAGCTTAATTTCAGGGCCCGGGGAGCTGTTTTTT	CASSLISGPGELFF
TRBV4-1	TRBJ2-1	-	-	TGCGCCAGCAGCCAAGACAGGGCCCTGAATGAGCAGTTCTTC	CASSQDRALNEQFF
TRBV2	TRBJ1-1	-	-	TGTGCCAGTAGCACGCAAGACAGGGAAGCTTTCTTT	CASSTQDREAFF
TRBV28	TRBJ1-3	-	-	TGTGCCAGCAGCGCCACAGAGCCGAGCTCTGGAAACACCATATATTTT	CASSATEPSSGNTIYF
TRBV21-1	TRBJ2-5	-	-	TGTGCCAGCAGCAGAGAAATAGCGGGGGGCCCCCAAGAGACCCAGTACTTC	CASSREIAGGPQETQYF
TRBV19	TRBJ1-6	-	-	TGTGCCAGTAGTTTCGGACAGCCGAATAATTCACCCCTCCACTTT	CASSFGQPNNSPLHF
TRBV5-4	TRBJ2-3	-	-	TGTGCCAGCAGCCGTGAGGGGGGGCTCATAGATACGCAGTATTTT	CASSREGGLIDTQYF
TRBV2	TRBJ2-3	-	-	TGTGCCAGCAGTGAAACCAGTAGCACAGATACGCAGTATTTT	CASSETSSTDTQYF
TRBV9	TRBJ2-1	-	-	TGTGCCAGCAGCGTAGGGAGCGAGAGCTCCTACAATGAGCAGTTCTTC	CASSVGSESSYNEQFF
TRBV7-9	TRBJ1-2	-	-	TGTGCCAGCAGCCCCCGGACGGGCAACTATGGCTACACCTTC	CASSPRTGNYGYTF
TRBV9	TRBJ2-5	-	-	TGTGCCAGCAGCAAGGGACATCTGGAGACCCAGTACTTC	CASSKGHLETQYF
TRBV19	TRBJ1-1	-	-	TGTGCCAGTACCACCGAGGGGAGAATGAACACTGAAGCTTTCTTT	CASTTEGRMNTEAFF
TRBV30	TRBJ2-5	-	TRBD2	TGTGCCTGGAGTGGGCGGGGGGGCTCCCAAGAGACCCAGTACTTC	CAWSGRGGSQETQYF
TRBV5-4	TRBJ2-1	-	-	TGTGCCAGCAGCTCCAAAGGGGGGGCCTACAATGAGCAGTTCTTC	CASSSKGGAYNEQFF
TRBV5-1	TRBJ2-2	-	TRBD2	TGCGCCAGCAGCTTGGAACCAGCGGGGGCTGGGGAGCTGTTTTTT	CASSLEPAGAGELFF
TRBV19	TRBJ2-2	-	TRBD2	TGTGCCAGTAGCGCTCGCAGCGGGGCTAACACCGGGGAGCTGTTTTTT	CASSARSGANTGELFF
TRBV18	TRBJ2-2	-	-	TGTGCCAGCTCACCACCTCGTTCCTGGGGCGGGGAGCTGTTTTTT	CASSPPRSWGGELFF
TRBV27	TRBJ2-7	few	TRBD2	TGTGCCAGCAGTTTAGTAGCGGGGGCGAACTCCTACGAGCAGTACTTC	CASSLVAGANSYEQYF
TRBV4-2	TRBJ2-4	-	TRBD2	TGTGCCAGCAGCCGCGGACTAGCGGGAGAAAACATTCAGTACTTC	CASSRGLAGENIQYF
TRBV4-3	TRBJ1-2	-	-	TGCGCCAGCAGCCAAGACAAAAACTCGTATGGCTACACCTTC	CASSQDKNSYGYTF
TRBV7-3	TRBJ2-2	once	-	TGTGCCAGCAGTACCAACACCGGGGAGCTGTTTTTT	CASSTNTGELFF
TRBV4-3	TRBJ1-1	-	-	TGCGCCAGCAGCCAAGAGAGGGGGGCTGAAGCTTTCTTT	CASSQERGAEAFF
TRBV19	TRBJ1-2	-	-	TGTGCCAGTAGAGACTTAGGGGCCCGGTTGTACTATGGCTACACCTTC	CASRDLGARLYYGYTF
TRBV29-1	TRBJ2-7	-	-	TGCAGCGTTGCTGACAGGCAATCGTGGGAGCAGTACTTC	CSVADRQSWEQYF
TRBV15	TRBJ2-3	-	TRBD2	TGTGCCACCAGCAGAGATCGGGGCGGGGGAGCTTCAGATACGCAGTATTTT	CATSRDRGGGASDTQYF
TRBV7-2	TRBJ1-5	once	-	TGTGCCAGCAGCCTTCACTCCGCCCCGGCGCCCCAGCATTTT	CASSLHSAPAPQHF
TRBV28	TRBJ2-5	-	-	TGTGCCAGCAATCGGGGTCTTCTCCAAGAGACCCAGTACTTC	CASNRGLLQETQYF
TRBV27	TRBJ2-2	-	-	TGTGCCAGCACTGATATGTCAGAGTACACCGGGGAGCTGTTTTTT	CASTDMSEYTGELFF
TRBV7-3	TRBJ2-5	-	TRBD2	TGTGCCAGCAGTTTGGGACTAGGAGAGACCCAGTACTTC	CASSLGLGETQYF
TRBV5-6	TRBJ2-7	-	-	TGTGCCAGCAGCCCGACCACAGGGGAGGAATCCTACGAGCAGTACTTC	CASSPTTGEESYEQYF
TRBV7-6	TRBJ2-2	-	-	TGTGCCAGCAGCTCCAGTGTCGCGTCGAACGCCGGGGAGCTGTTTTTT	CASSSSVASNAGELFF
TRBV5-5	TRBJ1-1	-	-	TGTGCCAGCAGCTTGGACAGGTTCGACACTGAAGCTTTCTTT	CASSLDRFDTEAFF